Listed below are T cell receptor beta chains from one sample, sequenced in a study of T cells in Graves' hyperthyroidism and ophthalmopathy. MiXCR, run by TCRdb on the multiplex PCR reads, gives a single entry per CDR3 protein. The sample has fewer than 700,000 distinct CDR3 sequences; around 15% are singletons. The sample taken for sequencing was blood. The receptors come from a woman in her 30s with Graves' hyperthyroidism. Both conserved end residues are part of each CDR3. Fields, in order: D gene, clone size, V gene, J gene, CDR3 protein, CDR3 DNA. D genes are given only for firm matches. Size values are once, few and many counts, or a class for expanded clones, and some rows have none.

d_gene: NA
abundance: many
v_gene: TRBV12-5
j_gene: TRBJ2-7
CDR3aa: CASGSGITYEQYF
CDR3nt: TGTGCTAGTGGTTCAGGGATTACCTACGAGCAGTACTTC

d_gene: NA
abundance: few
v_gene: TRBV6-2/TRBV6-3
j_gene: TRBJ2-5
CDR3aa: CASRFYSGPETQYF
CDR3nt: TGTGCCAGCAGATTCTACAGTGGACCGGAGACCCAGTACTTC

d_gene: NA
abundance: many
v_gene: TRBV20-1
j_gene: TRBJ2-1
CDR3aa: CSALDRTINNEQFF
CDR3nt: TGCAGTGCGCTGGACAGAACCATTAACAATGAGCAGTTCTTC

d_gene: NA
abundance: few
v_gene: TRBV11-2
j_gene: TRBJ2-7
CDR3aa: CASSTGTRGHEQYF
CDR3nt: TGTGCCAGCAGCACCGGGACTCGAGGCCACGAGCAGTACTTC

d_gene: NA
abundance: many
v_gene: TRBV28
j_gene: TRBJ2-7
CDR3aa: CASTLTAPHLGEQYF
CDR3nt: TGTGCCAGCACCCTTACTGCCCCCCATCTGGGGGAGCAGTACTTC

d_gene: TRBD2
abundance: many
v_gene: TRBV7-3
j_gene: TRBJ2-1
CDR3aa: CASSPLTSGSSYNEQFF
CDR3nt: TGTGCCAGCAGCCCACTGACTAGCGGGAGCTCCTACAATGAGCAGTTCTTC

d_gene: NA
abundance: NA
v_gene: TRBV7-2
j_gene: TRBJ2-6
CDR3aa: CASSRGLVGANVLTF
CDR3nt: TGTGCCAGCAGCCGGGGCCTGGTCGGGGCCAACGTCCTGACTTTC

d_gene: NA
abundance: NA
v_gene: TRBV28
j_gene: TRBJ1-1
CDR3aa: CASGVRGGGTMNTEAFF
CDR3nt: TGTGCCAGCGGAGTTAGGGGTGGAGGGACCATGAACACTGAAGCTTTCTTT

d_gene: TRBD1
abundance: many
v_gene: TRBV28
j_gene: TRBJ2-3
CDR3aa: CASSRDRGGDTQYF
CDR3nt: TGTGCCAGCAGTCGGGACAGGGGTGGAGATACGCAGTATTTT

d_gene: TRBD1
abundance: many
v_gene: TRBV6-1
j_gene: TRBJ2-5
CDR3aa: CASRTSGTGVETQYF
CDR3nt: TGTGCCAGCAGAACCTCCGGGACAGGGGTGGAGACCCAGTACTTC

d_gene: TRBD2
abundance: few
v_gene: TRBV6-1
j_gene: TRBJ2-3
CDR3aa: CASSSFIAGVGTDTQYF
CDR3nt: TGTGCCAGCAGTTCCTTTATAGCGGGAGTAGGTACAGATACGCAGTATTTT

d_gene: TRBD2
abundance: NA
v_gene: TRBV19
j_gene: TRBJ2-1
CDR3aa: CASSWASGRGDEQFF
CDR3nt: TGTGCCAGTAGTTGGGCTAGCGGGAGGGGGGATGAGCAGTTCTTC

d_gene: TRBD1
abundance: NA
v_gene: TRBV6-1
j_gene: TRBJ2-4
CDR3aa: CASSPDRGLDIQYF
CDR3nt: TGTGCCAGCAGCCCGGACAGGGGGTTAGACATTCAGTACTTC

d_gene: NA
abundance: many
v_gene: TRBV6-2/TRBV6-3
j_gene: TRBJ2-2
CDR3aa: CASSYGGGTNTGELFF
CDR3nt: TGTGCCAGCAGTTACGGGGGCGGAACGAACACCGGGGAGCTGTTTTTT

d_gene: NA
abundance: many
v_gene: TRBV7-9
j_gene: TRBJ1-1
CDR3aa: CASEDFLDRQAFF
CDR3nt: TGTGCCAGCGAGGACTTTCTAGACAGGCAAGCTTTCTTT

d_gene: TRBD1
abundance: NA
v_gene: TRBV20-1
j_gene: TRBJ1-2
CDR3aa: CSAYTGAYSYGYTF
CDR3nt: TGCAGTGCTTATACAGGGGCCTATTCCTATGGCTACACCTTC

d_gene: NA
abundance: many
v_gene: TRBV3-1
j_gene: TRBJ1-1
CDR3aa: CASSQGAVSEAFF
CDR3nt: TGTGCCAGCAGCCAAGGGGCGGTGTCTGAAGCTTTCTTT

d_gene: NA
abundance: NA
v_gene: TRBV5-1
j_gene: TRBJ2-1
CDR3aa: CARGNHAPNEQFF
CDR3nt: TGCGCCAGGGGAAACCATGCCCCCAATGAGCAGTTCTTC

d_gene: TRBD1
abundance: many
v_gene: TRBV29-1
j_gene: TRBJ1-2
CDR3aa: CSVEWGTVKPGYGYTF
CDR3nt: TGCAGCGTTGAATGGGGGACAGTCAAGCCAGGCTATGGCTACACCTTC

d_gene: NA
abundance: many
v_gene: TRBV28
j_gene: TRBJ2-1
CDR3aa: CASSLRLNSHNEQFF
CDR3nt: TGTGCCAGCAGTTTAAGACTGAATTCCCACAATGAGCAGTTCTTC

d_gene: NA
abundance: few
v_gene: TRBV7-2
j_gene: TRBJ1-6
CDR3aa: CASSSRPGLPLHF
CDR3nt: TGTGCCAGCAGCTCGAGGCCGGGACTACCCCTCCACTTT

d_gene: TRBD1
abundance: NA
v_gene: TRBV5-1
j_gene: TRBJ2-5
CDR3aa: CASSSFGQGRETQYF
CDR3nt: TGCGCCAGCAGCTCCTTCGGACAGGGACGGGAGACCCAGTACTTC

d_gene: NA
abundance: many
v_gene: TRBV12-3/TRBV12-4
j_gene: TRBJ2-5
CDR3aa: CASSLSIPGREETQYF
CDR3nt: TGTGCCAGCAGCCTGTCGATCCCCGGGAGAGAGGAGACCCAGTACTTC

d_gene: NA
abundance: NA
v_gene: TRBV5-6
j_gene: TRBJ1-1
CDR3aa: CASSPTESTEAFF
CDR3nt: TGTGCCAGCAGCCCGACTGAATCCACTGAAGCTTTCTTT

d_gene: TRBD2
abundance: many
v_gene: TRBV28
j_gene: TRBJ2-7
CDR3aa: CASRAGAFHEQYF
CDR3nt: TGTGCCAGCAGAGCGGGGGCTTTCCACGAGCAGTACTTC

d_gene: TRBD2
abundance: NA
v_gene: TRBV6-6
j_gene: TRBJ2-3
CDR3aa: CASSILAGIASTDTQYF
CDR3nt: TGTGCCAGCAGTATACTAGCGGGAATTGCTAGCACAGATACGCAGTATTTT

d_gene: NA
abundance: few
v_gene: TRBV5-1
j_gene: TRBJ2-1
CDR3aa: CASSLGARGVEQFF
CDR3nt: TGCGCCAGCAGCTTGGGAGCTAGGGGGGTCGAGCAGTTCTTC

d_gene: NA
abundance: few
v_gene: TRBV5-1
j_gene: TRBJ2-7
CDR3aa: CASSLGTTEQYF
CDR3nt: TGCGCCAGCAGCTTGGGTACGACCGAGCAGTACTTC

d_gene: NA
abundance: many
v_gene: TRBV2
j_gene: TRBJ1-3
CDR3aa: CASRGLRGAGNTIYF
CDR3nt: TGTGCCAGCAGGGGACTCAGGGGTGCTGGAAACACCATATATTTT

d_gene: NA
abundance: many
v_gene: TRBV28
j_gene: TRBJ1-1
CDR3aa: CASSLYDGTEAFF
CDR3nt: TGTGCCAGCAGTTTATACGACGGGACTGAAGCTTTCTTT

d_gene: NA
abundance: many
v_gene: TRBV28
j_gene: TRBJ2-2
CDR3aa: CASSLSTGVDTGELFF
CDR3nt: TGTGCCAGCAGTTTATCTACGGGAGTTGACACCGGGGAGCTGTTTTTT

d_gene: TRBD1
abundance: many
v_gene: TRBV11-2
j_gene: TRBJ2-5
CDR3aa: CASSFFDRGGETQYF
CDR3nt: TGTGCCAGCAGCTTCTTCGACAGGGGTGGGGAGACCCAGTACTTC

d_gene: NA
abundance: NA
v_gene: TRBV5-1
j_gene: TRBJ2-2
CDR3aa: CASLANTGNTGELFF
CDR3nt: TGCGCCAGCCTAGCTAATACAGGGAACACCGGGGAGCTGTTTTTT

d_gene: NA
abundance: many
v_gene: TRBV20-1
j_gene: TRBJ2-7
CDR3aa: CSARDPMGSSYEQYF
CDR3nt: TGCAGTGCTAGAGATCCGATGGGTAGCTCCTACGAGCAGTACTTC

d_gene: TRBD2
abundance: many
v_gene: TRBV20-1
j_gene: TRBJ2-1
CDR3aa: CSARPPGLAFNEQFF
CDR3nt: TGCAGTGCTAGACCCCCGGGACTAGCTTTCAATGAGCAGTTCTTC

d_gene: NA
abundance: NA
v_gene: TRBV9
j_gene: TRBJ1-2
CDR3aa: CASSVELTPVYGYTF
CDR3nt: TGTGCCAGCAGCGTAGAACTCACGCCCGTCTATGGCTACACCTTC

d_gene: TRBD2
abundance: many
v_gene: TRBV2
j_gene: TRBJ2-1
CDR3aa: CASIGRTSGRNEQFF
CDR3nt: TGTGCCAGCATCGGTAGGACTAGCGGGAGAAATGAGCAGTTCTTC

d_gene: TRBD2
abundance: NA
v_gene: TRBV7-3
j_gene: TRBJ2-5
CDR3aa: CASSPTGRGGQETQYF
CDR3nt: TGTGCCAGCAGCCCCACGGGGAGGGGCGGTCAAGAGACCCAGTACTTC

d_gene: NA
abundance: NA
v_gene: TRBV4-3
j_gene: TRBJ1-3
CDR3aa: CASSQVASSGNTIYF
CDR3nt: TGCGCCAGCAGCCAAGTGGCATCCTCTGGAAACACCATATATTTT

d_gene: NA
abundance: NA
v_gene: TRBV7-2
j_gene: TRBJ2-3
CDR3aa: CASSFSGLADTQYF
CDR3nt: TGTGCCAGCAGCTTTAGTGGCCTGGCAGATACGCAGTATTTT

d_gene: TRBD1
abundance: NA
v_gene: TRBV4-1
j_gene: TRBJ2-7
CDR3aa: CASSRGTGAYEQYF
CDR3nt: TGCGCCAGCAGCCGCGGGACAGGAGCCTACGAGCAGTACTTC

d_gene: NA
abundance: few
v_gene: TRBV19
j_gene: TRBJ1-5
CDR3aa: CASSIDRGRNQPQHF
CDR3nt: TGTGCCAGTAGTATTGATAGGGGACGCAATCAGCCCCAGCATTTT

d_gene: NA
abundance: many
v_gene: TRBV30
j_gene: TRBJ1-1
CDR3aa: CAWSVSRATEAFF
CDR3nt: TGTGCCTGGAGTGTGTCAAGGGCGACTGAAGCTTTCTTT

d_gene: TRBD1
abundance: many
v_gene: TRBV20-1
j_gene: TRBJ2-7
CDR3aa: CSARGQGVGEQYF
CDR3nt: TGCAGTGCTCGGGGACAGGGGGTAGGGGAGCAGTACTTC

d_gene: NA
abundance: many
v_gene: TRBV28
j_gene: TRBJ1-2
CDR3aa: CASRPFLGSNYGYTF
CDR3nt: TGTGCCAGCAGGCCATTCCTCGGGTCTAACTATGGCTACACCTTC

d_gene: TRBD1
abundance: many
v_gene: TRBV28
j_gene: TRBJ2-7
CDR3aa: CASSFVGTGSREQYF
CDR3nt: TGTGCCAGCAGTTTCGTAGGGACAGGGTCTCGAGAGCAGTACTTC

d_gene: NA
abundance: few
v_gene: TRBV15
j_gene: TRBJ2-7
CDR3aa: CATSRDPYRASYEQYF
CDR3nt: TGTGCCACCAGCAGGGACCCGTACAGGGCCTCCTACGAGCAGTACTTC

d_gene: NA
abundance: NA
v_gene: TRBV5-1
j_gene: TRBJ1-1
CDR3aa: CASSSRDPNTEAFF
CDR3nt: TGCGCCAGCAGCAGTAGGGACCCGAACACTGAAGCTTTCTTT

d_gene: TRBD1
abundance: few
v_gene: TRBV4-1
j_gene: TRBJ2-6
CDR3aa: CASSPQGFSGANVLTF
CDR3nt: TGCGCCAGCAGCCCACAGGGGTTCTCTGGGGCCAACGTCCTGACTTTC

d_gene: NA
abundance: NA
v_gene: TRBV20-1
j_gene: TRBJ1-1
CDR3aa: CSARDFRYTEAFF
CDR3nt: TGCAGTGCTAGAGATTTTAGGTACACTGAAGCTTTCTTT

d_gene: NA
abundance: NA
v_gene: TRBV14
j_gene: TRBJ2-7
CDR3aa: CASSLRGGASEQYF
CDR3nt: TGTGCCAGCAGCCTTCGGGGTGGGGCGTCCGAGCAGTACTTC